The TCR beta chain under discussion was sequenced for a study of T cells in Graves' hyperthyroidism and ophthalmopathy. As for this clonotype: Antigen specificity is unknown.

Each patient was aged 18 to 65 and had newly diagnosed hyperthyroidism of under 2 months' duration. Overall study findings and caveats: Most thyroid clonotypes that were expanded above 0.001 also turned up in blood.

The V gene's germline CDR1 is ENHRY and CDR2 SYGVKD. The CDR3 covers 15 residues. V lost 0 bases and J lost 1, with 6 bases in between. What was amplified from RNA transcripts were TCR beta CDR3 regions. An initial round of RT-PCR targeting the TCR CDR3 relied on the HTBI primer set. Using its own MiXCR run on the multiplex PCR reads, TCRdb lists one record per CDR3 protein. The repertoire holds under 450,000 distinct CDR3 sequences, with approximately 14% as singletons. This TCR came from a young woman with Graves' hyperthyroidism. Sequenced input: blood. The genes are TRBV10-3 and TRBJ1-4; D is ambiguous. The DNA of the CDR3 is TGTGCCATCAGTGAGTCGGTACAAACTAATGAAAAACTGTTTTTT. Amino acid sequence: CAISESVQTNEKLFF.